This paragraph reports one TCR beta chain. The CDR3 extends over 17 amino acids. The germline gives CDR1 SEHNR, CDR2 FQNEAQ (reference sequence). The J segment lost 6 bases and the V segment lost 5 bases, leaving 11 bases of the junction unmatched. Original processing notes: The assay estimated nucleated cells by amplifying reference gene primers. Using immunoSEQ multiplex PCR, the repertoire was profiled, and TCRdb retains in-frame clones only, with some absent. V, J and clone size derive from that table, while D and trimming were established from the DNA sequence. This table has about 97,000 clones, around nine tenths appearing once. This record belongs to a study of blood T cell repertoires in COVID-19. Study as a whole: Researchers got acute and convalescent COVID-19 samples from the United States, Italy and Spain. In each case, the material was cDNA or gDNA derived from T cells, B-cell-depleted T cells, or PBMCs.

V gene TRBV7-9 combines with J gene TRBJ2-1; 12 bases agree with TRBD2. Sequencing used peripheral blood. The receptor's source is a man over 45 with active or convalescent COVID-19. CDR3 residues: CASSQRGTSGGSNEQFF. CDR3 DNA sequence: TGTGCCAGCAGCCAAAGAGGCACTAGCGGGGGGTCCAATGAGCAGTTCTTC.